The 12 T cell receptor beta chains presented below share a single source sample, sequenced in a study of OX40 agonist ivuxolimab in advanced cancers. The protocol was immunoSEQ multiplex PCR, while the TCRdb copy is restricted to in-frame clones and leaves out a portion. Found here are about 45,000 clones, 65% to 90% of them singletons; the top ten hold 2.6%. The input for sequencing was CD4+ or CD8+ T cells sorted from blood, taken in a trial of the OX40 agonist ivuxolimab. These receptors were collected from an adult with an advanced solid tumor such as melanoma, head and neck, liver or kidney cancer.

The gene calls are TRBV5-1 and TRBJ1-3, with TRBD1 matching 12 bases. V lost 5 bases to trimming and J lost 2 bases; unmatched junction nucleotides: 5. The CDR3 has 16 amino acids. The germline gives CDR1 SGHRS, CDR2 YFSETQ. CDR3 in DNA: TGCGCCAGCAGTCCCGGGACAGGGGGCACTGGAAACACCATATATTTT. Translating gives CASSPGTGGTGNTIYF.

V and J are TRBV9 and TRBJ2-7; D is possibly TRBD1 or TRBD2 (5 bases each). The CDR3 is 15 residues long. The V gene lost 2 bases and the J gene lost 3 bases, with 15 bases spanning the gap. The germline gives CDR1 SGDLS, CDR2 YYNGEE. The CDR3 reads CASSVTSTGGYEQYF. DNA of the CDR3: TGTGCCAGCAGCGTGACCTCTACAGGAGGCTACGAGCAGTACTTC.

The rearrangement joins TRBV5-1 to TRBJ2-1, with D possibly being TRBD2 (6 bases). The V gene lost 4 bases and the J gene lost 0 bases, with 11 bases spanning the gap. The germline gives CDR1 SGHRS, CDR2 YFSETQ. CDR3 length: 15 residues. CDR3: CASSEGRSSYNEQFF. CDR3 bases: TGCGCCAGCAGCGAAGGGAGGAGCTCCTACAATGAGCAGTTCTTC.

The chain combines TRBV7-9 with TRBJ2-1, with 7 positions matching TRBD2. V gave up 5 bases and J gave up 5 bases; unmatched junction bases: 3. This CDR3 spans 13 amino acids. Germline CDR1 SEHNR, CDR2 FQNEAQ (reference sequence). CDR3 sequence: CASSLGTNNEQFF. For the CDR3, the DNA is TGTGCCAGCAGCCTCGGGACTAACAATGAGCAGTTCTTC.

The CDR3 bases are TGTGCCAGCAGCGCCTCGGGGACAGATACGCAGTATTTT. Translated: CASSASGTDTQYF. The chain combines TRBV9 with TRBJ2-3; weak D call: TRBD2 (5 bases). The CDR3 runs 13 residues. Germline V gene lookup returns CDR1 SGDLS and CDR2 YYNGEE. Trimming pared 3 bases from V and 3 bases from J, leaving 8 bases between.

This sequence joins TRBV7-6 and TRBJ2-5; D might be TRBD2 (6 bases). Germline V lookup: CDR1 SGHVS, CDR2 FNYEAQ. The CDR3 is 13 residues long. Trimming stripped 1 base from V and 4 bases from J, with 7 bases between. The CDR3 DNA is TGTGCCAGCAGCTTAGGGGGAGGAGAGACCCAGTACTTC. Translated, it gives CASSLGGGETQYF.

The chain links TRBV6-4 to TRBJ2-1; the D is unclear. Trimming shortened V by 6 bases and J by 8 bases, and 14 bases separated the two germline ends. The CDR3 runs to 13 residues. Germline V gene lookup returns CDR1 MRHNA and CDR2 SNTAGT. This CDR3 is CASSPGHGYEQFF. In DNA, the CDR3 is TGTGCCAGCAGCCCCGGGCACGGCTATGAGCAGTTCTTC.

As concerns this clone: A junction boundary mismatches the germline segment, possibly from a read error. The chain has TRBV9 and TRBJ1-1; D unresolved. CDR3 length equals 14 residues. Germline loops: CDR1 SGDLS, CDR2 YYNGEE. CDR3 amino acids: CTSSVAPGNTEAFF. In DNA, the CDR3 is TGTACCAGCAGCGTAGCTCCAGGGAACACTGAAGCTTTCTTT.

This chain joins TRBV27 and TRBJ1-2; D remains ambiguous. Trimming took 0 bases from V and 0 from J, leaving 11 bases between them. The CDR3 is made up of 16 amino acids. CDR1 MNHEY and CDR2 SMNVEV come from the germline V gene (reference sequence). This chain's CDR3 is CASSLSGEKANYGYTF. The CDR3 nucleotides are TGTGCCAGCAGTTTATCCGGGGAAAAGGCTAACTATGGCTACACCTTC.

The chain employs TRBV23-1 and TRBJ2-1; unclear D gene. TRBV23-1 is noted as an ORF with a role that remains uncertain. Trimming removed 2 bases at V and 0 bases at J, with 11 bases between. There are 16 residues in the CDR3. In nucleotides, the CDR3 is TGCGCCAGCAGTCAAACTATAACGAACTCCTACAATGAGCAGTTCTTC. Amino acid sequence: CASSQTITNSYNEQFF.

This chain links TRBV2 with TRBJ1-4; possibly TRBD1 for D (5 bases). The CDR3 sequence is 16 residues long. Germline-derived CDR1 and CDR2 are SNHLY and FYNNEI. V was cut by 5 bases and J by 0 bases, with 13 bases left in between. This chain's CDR3 is CASSTGTLATNEKLFF. CDR3 sequence (DNA): TGTGCCAGCAGTACAGGCACACTCGCAACTAATGAAAAACTGTTTTTT.

The J gene is TRBJ2-1, the V gene TRBV6-1; 8 bases line up with TRBD2. This CDR3 contains 15 residues. From germline, CDR1 is MNHNS and CDR2 SASEGT. The J segment lost 4 bases and the V segment lost 0 bases, leaving 2 bases of the junction unmatched. The CDR3 region has the DNA TGTGCCAGCAGTGAAGCGGCGGGGGGTTACAATGAGCAGTTCTTC. Its translation is CASSEAAGGYNEQFF.